The 12 T cell receptor beta chains presented below share a single source sample, sequenced in a study of vaccination and CD4 T cells after COVID-19. No antigen has been assigned to these receptors. The Oncomine TCR Beta short-read assay was applied to DNA of cultured CD4+ T cells. One entry per CDR3 protein results from TCRdb running MiXCR on the PCR reads. Of around 25,000 distinct CDR3 sequences detected, 30% appear once; the ten largest clones hold approximately 3%. Time point in this sample: late sampling 161 to 241 days after vaccination in a few convalescent patients. Noted treatment: roughly 11-day PBMC culture with coronavirus spike peptide pools or control peptides (ViraFEST assay). Sample: CD4+ T cells from blood, cultured in vitro, taken about 7 months after SARS-CoV-2 vaccination. The receptor set was obtained from a human donor who had recovered from COVID-19.

This clonotype was detected only a few times. The V gene is TRBV6-1, the J gene TRBJ2-7, with D perhaps TRBD2 (7 bases). CDR3 length: 15 residues. Germline CDR1 MNHNS, CDR2 SASEGT. V lost 3 bases and J 4 bases, leaving 16 bases between the germline ends. The CDR3 nucleotides read TGTGCCAGCAGTGACACAGGGAGGGTAAAGTACGAGCAGTACTTC. Translated, it gives CASSDTGRVKYEQYF.

Within the sample, this clonotype is medium-sized. The chain links TRBV7-8 to TRBJ2-5; D gene uncertain. This CDR3 region has 13 residues. Between the trimmed V and J ends, which lost 4 bases and 4 bases, there was a span of 10 bases. CDR1 is SGHVS and CDR2 is FQNEAQ in the germline V gene. CDR3 nucleotides: TGTGCCAGCAGCTCCGCCCGGGTAGAGACCCAGTACTTC. Its translation is CASSSARVETQYF.

This sequence joins TRBV6-1 and TRBJ2-7; the D gene is possibly TRBD1 (6 bases). Per germline, CDR1 MNHNS and CDR2 SASEGT. CDR3 length: 15 amino acids. With 6 bases removed from V and 7 bases from J, the gap between germline ends came to 22 bases. This CDR3 is CASRPLGARGREQYF. The CDR3 DNA is TGTGCCAGCAGACCCCTTGGGGCCAGGGGTAGAGAGCAGTACTTC.

This clonotype was counted between two and nine times. The gene calls are TRBV7-9 and TRBJ2-3; 7 bases agree with TRBD2. The CDR3 is made up of 15 amino acids. J gave up 4 bases and V 4 bases, and 8 bases lay outside the gene matches. Germline assignment: CDR1 SEHNR and CDR2 FQNEAQ (reference sequence). The chain's CDR3 is CASSSERAGSDTQYF. The CDR3 DNA is TGTGCCAGCAGCTCAGAGCGAGCGGGATCAGATACGCAGTATTTT.

V and J are TRBV28 and TRBJ2-7; maybe TRBD1 (5 bases). CDR3 length: 14 residues. V lost 5 bases, J lost 0 bases, and 11 bases lay in between. The V gene's germline CDR1 is MDHEN and CDR2 SYDVKM. The CDR3 is CASSVHRSSYEQYF. CDR3 sequence (DNA): TGTGCCAGCAGTGTCCACAGGAGCTCCTACGAGCAGTACTTC.

The chain employs TRBV20-1 and TRBJ2-3; TRBD2 matches 7 bases. The CDR3 covers 15 residues. V shed 2 bases, J shed 4 bases, and the junction held 9 bases outside the gene matches. In germline, CDR1 is DFQATT, CDR2 SNEGSKA (reference sequence). This CDR3 reads CSARPPGLSSDTQYF. The CDR3 coding sequence is TGCAGTGCTAGACCCCCGGGACTATCATCAGATACGCAGTATTTT.

The rearrangement uses TRBV6-1 and TRBJ2-1; TRBD2 might be the D (5 bases). V was pared by 3 bases and J by 4 bases, with 13 bases between. The CDR3 runs to 15 residues. Germline lookup yields CDR1 MNHNS and CDR2 SASEGT. CDR3 protein: CASSDGAAHYNEQFF. DNA for the CDR3: TGTGCCAGCAGTGATGGAGCGGCCCATTACAATGAGCAGTTCTTC.

This clonotype has only a few counts. The V gene is TRBV28, the J gene TRBJ2-5, with 8 nucleotides matching TRBD2. Per germline, CDR1 MDHEN and CDR2 SYDVKM. Trimming removed 7 bases from V and 5 bases from J; junction bases left unmatched: 9. The CDR3 is made up of 14 amino acids. Here the CDR3 DNA reads TGTGCCAGCATCCGGAGCGGGAGTCAGGAGACCCAGTACTTC. It encodes CASIRSGSQETQYF.

A word on this clonotype: A much more abundant neighbour one base away suggests this may be a read error. The chain links TRBV7-2 to TRBJ1-2, with D unclear. CDR1 and CDR2 from the germline V gene are SGHTA and FQGNSA. This CDR3 region has 14 residues. The CDR3 nucleotides read TGTGCCGGCAGCTTAGTTTCCCAGTTACCTGGCTACACCTTC. Its protein product is CAGSLVSQLPGYTF. Looking up the rest from reference TRBV7-2 and TRBJ1-2 gives the full variable domain: GAGVSQSPSNKVTEKGKDVELRCDPISGHTALYWYRQSLGQGLEFLIYFQGNSAPDKSGLPSDRFSAERTGGSVSTLTIQRTQQEDSAVYLCAGSLVSQLPGYTFGSGTRLTVV.

This chain links TRBV20-1 with TRBJ2-6; possibly TRBD2 for D (5 bases). The V end lost 3 bases, the J end lost 2 bases, and 11 bases lay between the germline ends. CDR1 DFQATT and CDR2 SNEGSKA come from the germline V gene (reference sequence). The CDR3 has 15 amino acids. The CDR3 region is CSASRGPPGANVLTF. CDR3 nucleotide sequence: TGCAGTGCTAGTCGGGGTCCCCCTGGGGCCAACGTCCTGACTTTC.

The rearrangement links TRBV4-1 to TRBJ2-1; 12 bases align to TRBD2. The germline gives CDR1 MGHRA, CDR2 YSYEKL. This CDR3 is built from 15 residues. J was trimmed by 9 bases and V by 4 bases; bases with no gene match: 7. CDR3 DNA: TGCGCCAGCAGCCCCTTAGGACTAGCGGGATCTGAGCAGTTCTTC. This codes for CASSPLGLAGSEQFF.

The rearrangement joins TRBV7-2 to TRBJ2-7; either TRBD1 or TRBD2 may supply D (6 bases each). The V and J ends lost 0 bases and 4 bases respectively, with 16 bases between them. In germline, CDR1 is SGHTA, CDR2 FQGNSA. The CDR3 sequence is 16 residues long. CDR3 sequence reads: CASSLALGGGLYEQYF. CDR3 bases: TGTGCCAGCAGCTTAGCGCTGGGGGGCGGGCTATACGAGCAGTACTTC.